Listed here are 3 T cell receptor beta chains from one sample, sequenced in a study of graft-versus-host responses after intestinal transplantation. Their cognate antigens are unknown. Only in-frame clones appear in the TCRdb table, and some are missing; sequencing was by immunoSEQ multiplex PCR. This sample has about 99,000 clones, with approximately 94% found just once. The source was unstimulated CD8+ T cells sorted from spleen or lymph node cells, collected before intestinal transplant. The receptor source for this set is a human donor who received an intestinal transplant.

This sequence joins TRBV7-9 and TRBJ2-1, with 9 bases identical to TRBD1. CDR1 is SEHNR, CDR2 FQNEAQ, per germline (reference sequence). V lost 5 bases to trimming and J lost 6 bases; unmatched junction nucleotides: 2. The CDR3 loop spans 13 amino acids. The CDR3 DNA follows: TGTGCCAGCAGCAAGGGACAGGGCAATGAGCAGTTCTTC. Its protein product is CASSKGQGNEQFF.

The rearrangement joins TRBV19 to TRBJ2-1; D might be TRBD1 (5 bases). Germline values: CDR1 LNHDA, CDR2 SQIVND (reference sequence). Trimming took 4 bases from V and 3 from J, leaving 16 bases between them. This CDR3 region has 16 residues. CDR3 residues: CASSNISRVYYNEQFF. The DNA for the CDR3 is TGTGCCAGTAGTAACATCAGCAGGGTGTACTACAATGAGCAGTTCTTC.

The V and J genes are TRBV7-2 and TRBJ1-5; D is unclear. The V gene lost 1 base and the J gene lost 4 bases, with 17 bases spanning the gap. The CDR3 totals 17 residues. Germline V CDR1 and CDR2: SGHTA, FQGNSA. The CDR3 coding sequence is TGTGCCAGCAGCTTAGAATTTCTAGGGCGGTTGAATCAGCCCCAGCATTTT. This sequence encodes CASSLEFLGRLNQPQHF.